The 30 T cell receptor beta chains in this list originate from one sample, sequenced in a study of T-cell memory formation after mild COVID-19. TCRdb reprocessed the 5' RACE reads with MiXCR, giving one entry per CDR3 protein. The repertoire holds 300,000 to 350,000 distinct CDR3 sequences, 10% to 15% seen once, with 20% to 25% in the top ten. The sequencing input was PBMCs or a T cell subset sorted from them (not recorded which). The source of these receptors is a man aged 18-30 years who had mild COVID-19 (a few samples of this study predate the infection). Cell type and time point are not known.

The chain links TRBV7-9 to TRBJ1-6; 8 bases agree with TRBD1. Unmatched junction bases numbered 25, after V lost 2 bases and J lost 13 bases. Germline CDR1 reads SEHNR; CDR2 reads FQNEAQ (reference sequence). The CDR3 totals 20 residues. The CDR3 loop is CASSLIGGPTRQGIAVPLHF. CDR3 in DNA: TGTGCCAGCAGCTTAATAGGGGGGCCAACGCGACAGGGGATCGCAGTGCCCCTCCACTTT.

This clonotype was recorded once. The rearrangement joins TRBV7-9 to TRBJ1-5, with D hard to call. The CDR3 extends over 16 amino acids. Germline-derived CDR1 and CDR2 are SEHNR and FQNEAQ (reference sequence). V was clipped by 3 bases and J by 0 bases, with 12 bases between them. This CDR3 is CASSFSVTPSNQPQHF. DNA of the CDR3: TGTGCCAGCAGCTTCAGTGTGACACCTAGCAATCAGCCCCAGCATTTT.

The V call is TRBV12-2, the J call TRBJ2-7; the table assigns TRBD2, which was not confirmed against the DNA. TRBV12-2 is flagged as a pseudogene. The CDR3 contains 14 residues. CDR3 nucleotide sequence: TGTGCAAGTCGGCGACTAGCGGGGGGTTCCGAGCAGTACGTC. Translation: CASRRLAGGSEQYV.

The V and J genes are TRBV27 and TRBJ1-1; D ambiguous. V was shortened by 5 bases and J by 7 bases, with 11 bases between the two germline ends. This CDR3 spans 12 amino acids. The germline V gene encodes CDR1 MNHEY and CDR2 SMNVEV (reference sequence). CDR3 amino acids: CASSPNMLEAFF. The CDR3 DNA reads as TGTGCCAGCAGTCCCAATATGCTTGAAGCTTTCTTT.

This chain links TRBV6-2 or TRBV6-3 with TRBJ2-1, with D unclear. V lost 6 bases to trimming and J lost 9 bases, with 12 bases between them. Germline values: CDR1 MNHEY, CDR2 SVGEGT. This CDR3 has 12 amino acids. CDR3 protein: CASSRTSGEQFF. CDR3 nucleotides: TGTGCCAGCAGCCGGACGTCGGGTGAGCAGTTCTTC.

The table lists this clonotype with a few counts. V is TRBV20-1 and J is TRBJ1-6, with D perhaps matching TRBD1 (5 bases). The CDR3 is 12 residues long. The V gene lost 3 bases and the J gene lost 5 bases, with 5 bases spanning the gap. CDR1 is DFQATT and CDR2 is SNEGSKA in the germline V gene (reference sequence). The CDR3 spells CSARGDNSPLHF. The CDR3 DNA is TGCAGTGCTAGGGGGGATAATTCACCCCTCCACTTT.

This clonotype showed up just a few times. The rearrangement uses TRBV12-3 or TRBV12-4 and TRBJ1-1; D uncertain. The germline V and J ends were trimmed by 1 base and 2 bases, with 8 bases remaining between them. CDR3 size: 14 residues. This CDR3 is CASSLGSGNTEAFF. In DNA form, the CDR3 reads TGTGCCAGCAGTTTAGGTTCGGGTAACACTGAAGCTTTCTTT.

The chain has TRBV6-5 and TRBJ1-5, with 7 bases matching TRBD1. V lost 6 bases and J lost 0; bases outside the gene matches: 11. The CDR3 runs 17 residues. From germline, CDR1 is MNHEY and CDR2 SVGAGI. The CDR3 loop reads CASSQRRDSYSNQPQHF. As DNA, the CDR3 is TGTGCCAGCAGCCAACGCCGGGACAGCTATAGCAATCAGCCCCAGCATTTT.

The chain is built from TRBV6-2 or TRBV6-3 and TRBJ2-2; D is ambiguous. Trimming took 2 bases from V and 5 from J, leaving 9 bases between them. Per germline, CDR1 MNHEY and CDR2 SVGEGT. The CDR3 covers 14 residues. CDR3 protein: CASSYGVWTGELFF. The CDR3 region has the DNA TGTGCCAGCAGTTACGGGGTGTGGACCGGGGAGCTGTTTTTT.

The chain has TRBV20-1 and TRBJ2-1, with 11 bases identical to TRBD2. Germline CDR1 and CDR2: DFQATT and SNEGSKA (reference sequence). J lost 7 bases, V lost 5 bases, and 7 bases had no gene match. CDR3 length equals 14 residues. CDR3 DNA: TGCAGTGCTGCTATACTAGCGGGGGAGAATGAGCAGTTCTTC. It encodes CSAAILAGENEQFF.

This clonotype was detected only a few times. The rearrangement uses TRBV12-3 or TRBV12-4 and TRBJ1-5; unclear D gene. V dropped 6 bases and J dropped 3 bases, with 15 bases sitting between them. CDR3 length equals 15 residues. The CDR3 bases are TGTGCCAGCAGCTCGGAGGGTACCTACAATCAGCCCCAGCATTTT. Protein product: CASSSEGTYNQPQHF.

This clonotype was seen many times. CDR3 nucleotides: TGCAGTGCTAGGCTAGCGGGCACAGATACGCAGTATTTT. Its translation: CSARLAGTDTQYF. This chain joins TRBV20-1 and TRBJ2-3, with TRBD2 identical over 7 bases. Germline CDR1 reads DFQATT; CDR2 reads SNEGSKA (reference sequence). V dropped 3 bases and J dropped 1; count of bases not matched to a gene: 1. The CDR3 loop spans 13 amino acids.

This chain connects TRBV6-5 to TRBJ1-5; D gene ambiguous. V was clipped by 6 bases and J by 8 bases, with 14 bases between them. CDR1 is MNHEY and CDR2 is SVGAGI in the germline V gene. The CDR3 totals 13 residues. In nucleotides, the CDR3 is TGTGCCAGCAGCCTTACGTTCACAGAGCCCCAGCATTTT. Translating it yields CASSLTFTEPQHF.

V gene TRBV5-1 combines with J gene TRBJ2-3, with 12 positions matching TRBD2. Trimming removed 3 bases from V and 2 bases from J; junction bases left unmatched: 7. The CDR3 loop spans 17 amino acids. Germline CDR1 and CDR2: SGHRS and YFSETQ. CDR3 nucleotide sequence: TGCGCCAGCAGCTCGACTAGCGGGGGCCCTTTCACAGATACGCAGTATTTT. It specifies CASSSTSGGPFTDTQYF.

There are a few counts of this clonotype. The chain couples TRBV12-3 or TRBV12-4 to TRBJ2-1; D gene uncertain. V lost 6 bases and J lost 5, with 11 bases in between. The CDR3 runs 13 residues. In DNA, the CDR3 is TGTGCCAGCAGGCCTGCAAGAAACAATGAGCAGTTCTTC. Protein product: CASRPARNNEQFF.

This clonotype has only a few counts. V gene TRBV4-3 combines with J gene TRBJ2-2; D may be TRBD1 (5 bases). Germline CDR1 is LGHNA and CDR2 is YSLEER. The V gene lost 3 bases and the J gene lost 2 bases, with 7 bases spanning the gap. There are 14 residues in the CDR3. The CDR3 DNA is TGCGCCAGCAGCCACGGACACAACACCGGGGAGCTGTTTTTT. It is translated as CASSHGHNTGELFF.

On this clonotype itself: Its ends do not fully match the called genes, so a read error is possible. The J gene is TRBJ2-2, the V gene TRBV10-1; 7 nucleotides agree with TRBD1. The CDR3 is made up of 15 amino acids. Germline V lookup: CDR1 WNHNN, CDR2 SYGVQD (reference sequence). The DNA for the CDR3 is TGCGCCAGCACCAAAGACAGGGCGAAAACCGGGGAGCTGTTTTTT. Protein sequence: CASTKDRAKTGELFF.

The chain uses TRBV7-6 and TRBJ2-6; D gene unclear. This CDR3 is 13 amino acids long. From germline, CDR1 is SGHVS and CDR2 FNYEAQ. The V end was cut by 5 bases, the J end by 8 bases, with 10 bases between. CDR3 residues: CASSMLTSNVLTF. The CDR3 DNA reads TGTGCCAGCAGCATGCTCACGTCCAACGTCCTGACTTTC.

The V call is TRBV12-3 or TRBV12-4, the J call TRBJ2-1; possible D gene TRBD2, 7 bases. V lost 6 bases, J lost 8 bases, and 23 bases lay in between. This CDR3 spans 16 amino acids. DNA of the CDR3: TGTGCCAGCAGGCCCCCTTGGGGGGGGCCTTTCGATGAGCAGTTCTTC. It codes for CASRPPWGGPFDEQFF.

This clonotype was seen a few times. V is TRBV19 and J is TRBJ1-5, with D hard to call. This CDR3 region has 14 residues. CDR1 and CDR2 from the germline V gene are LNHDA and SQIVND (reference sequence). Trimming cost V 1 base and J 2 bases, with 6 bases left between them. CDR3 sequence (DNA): TGTGCCAGTAGTATAGGCCCCGGCAATCAGCCCCAGCATTTT. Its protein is CASSIGPGNQPQHF.

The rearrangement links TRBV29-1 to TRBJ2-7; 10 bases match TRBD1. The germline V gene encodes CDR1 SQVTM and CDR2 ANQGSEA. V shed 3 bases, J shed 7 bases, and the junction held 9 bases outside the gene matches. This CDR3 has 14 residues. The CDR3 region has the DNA TGCAGCGTTGACTCGGGACAGGGGCTTTCGGAGCAGTACTTC. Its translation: CSVDSGQGLSEQYF.

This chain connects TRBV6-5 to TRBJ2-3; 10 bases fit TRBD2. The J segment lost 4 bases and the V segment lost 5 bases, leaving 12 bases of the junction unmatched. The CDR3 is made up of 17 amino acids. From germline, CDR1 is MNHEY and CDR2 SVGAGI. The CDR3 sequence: CASSPRGAGGPADTQYF. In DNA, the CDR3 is TGTGCCAGCAGTCCCCGGGGAGCGGGGGGGCCAGCAGATACGCAGTATTTT.

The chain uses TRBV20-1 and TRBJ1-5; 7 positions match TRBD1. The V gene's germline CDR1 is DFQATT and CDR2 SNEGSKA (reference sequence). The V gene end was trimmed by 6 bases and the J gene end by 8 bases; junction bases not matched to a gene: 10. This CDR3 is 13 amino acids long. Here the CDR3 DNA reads TGCAGTGCGGCAGGGGGGTTTGAGGAGCCCCAGCATTTT. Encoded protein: CSAAGGFEEPQHF.

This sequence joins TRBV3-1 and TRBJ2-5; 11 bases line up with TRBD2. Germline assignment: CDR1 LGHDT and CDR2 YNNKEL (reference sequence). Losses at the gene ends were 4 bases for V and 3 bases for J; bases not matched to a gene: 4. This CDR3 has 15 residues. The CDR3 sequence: CASSRLTSGEETQYF. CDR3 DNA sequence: TGTGCCAGCAGCCGGTTGACTAGCGGGGAAGAGACCCAGTACTTC.

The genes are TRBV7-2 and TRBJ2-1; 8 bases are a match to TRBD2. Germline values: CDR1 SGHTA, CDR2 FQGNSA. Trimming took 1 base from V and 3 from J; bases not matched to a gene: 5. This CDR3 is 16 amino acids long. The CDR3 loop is CASSLVAGGNYNEQFF. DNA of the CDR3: TGTGCCAGCAGCTTAGTGGCGGGGGGTAACTACAATGAGCAGTTCTTC.

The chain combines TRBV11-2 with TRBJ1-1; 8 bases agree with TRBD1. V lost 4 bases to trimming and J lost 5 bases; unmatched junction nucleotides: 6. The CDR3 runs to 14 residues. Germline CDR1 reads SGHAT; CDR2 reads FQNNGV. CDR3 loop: CASSYRGRQTEAFF. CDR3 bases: TGTGCCAGCAGCTACAGGGGGAGGCAAACTGAAGCTTTCTTT.

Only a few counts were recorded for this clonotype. The CDR3 sequence: CASSYVESGELFF. The CDR3 nucleotides are TGTGCCAGCAGCTATGTGGAGTCCGGGGAGCTGTTTTTT. The V call is TRBV11-3, the J call TRBJ2-2; D uncertain. Germline loops: CDR1 SGHNT, CDR2 YENEEA. The CDR3 consists of 13 residues. Trimming shortened V by 4 bases and J by 6 bases, and 9 bases separated the two germline ends. The whole variable domain, filled in from reference TRBV11-3 and TRBJ2-2, reads EAGVVQSPRYKIIEKKQPVAFWCNPISGHNTLYWYLQNLGQGPELLIRYENEEAVDDSQLPKDRFSAERLKGVDSTLKIQPAELGDSAVYLCASSYVESGELFFGEGSRLTVL.

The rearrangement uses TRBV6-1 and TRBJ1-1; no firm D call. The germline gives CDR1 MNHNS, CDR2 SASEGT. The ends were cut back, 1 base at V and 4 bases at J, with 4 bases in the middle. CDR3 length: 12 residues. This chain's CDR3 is CASSEGVTEAFF. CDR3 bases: TGTGCCAGCAGTGAAGGAGTCACTGAAGCTTTCTTT.

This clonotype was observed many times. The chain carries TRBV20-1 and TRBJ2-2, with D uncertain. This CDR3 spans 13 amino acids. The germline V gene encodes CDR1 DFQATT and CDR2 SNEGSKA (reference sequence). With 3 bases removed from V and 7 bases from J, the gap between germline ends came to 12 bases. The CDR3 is CSASNYVDGELFF. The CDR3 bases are TGCAGTGCTAGTAACTATGTCGACGGGGAGCTGTTTTTT.

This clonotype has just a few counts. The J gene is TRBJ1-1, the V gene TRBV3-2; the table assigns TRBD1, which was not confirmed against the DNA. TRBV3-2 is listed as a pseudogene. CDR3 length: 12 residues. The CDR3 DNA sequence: TGTGCCAGCAGCGGCGGGGAAAGGGTAGCTTTCTTT. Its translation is CASSGGERVAFF.